This TCR beta chain was captured by sequencing in a study of OX40 agonist ivuxolimab in advanced cancers. Turning to the study itself: A history of anti-PD-1, anti-PD-L1 or anti-CTLA-4 therapy was acceptable, and 40% had some.

Some clones are missing from TCRdb's copy, which holds only in-frame ones; the method was immunoSEQ multiplex PCR. The table has more than 75,000 clones, roughly 88% seen once. Study conclusions and caveats: Expanded clones were, on average, more numerous in CD8+ T cells than in CD4+. Some patients without response likewise showed low normalized clonal expansion. Dosing at 0.1 to 3.0 mg/kg was accompanied by clonal expansion of CD4+ and CD8+ blood T cells by week 6.

For this clone: Its cognate antigen is unknown.

The germline V and J ends were trimmed by 5 bases and 8 bases, with 18 bases remaining between them. The CDR3 totals 14 residues. The germline V gene encodes CDR1 LNHNV and CDR2 YYDKDF (reference sequence). Sequencing was performed on CD4+ or CD8+ T cells sorted from blood, taken in a trial of the OX40 agonist ivuxolimab. The V and J genes are TRBV15 and TRBJ1-2, with D unresolved. This clonotype originated in an adult with an advanced solid tumor such as melanoma, head and neck, liver or kidney cancer. CDR3 in DNA: TGTGCCACCAGCCTCCGGACGGGGAAACGGGGCTACACCTTC. Translating it yields CATSLRTGKRGYTF.